A selection of T cell receptor beta chains follows, all from one sample in a study of cytomegalovirus exposure and HLA in healthy donors. The method was immunoSEQ multiplex PCR; TCRdb's version includes in-frame clones alone and lacks a portion of them. The top ten clones hold about 2.9% of a sample with roughly 88,000 clones, 69% of them seen once. Sequenced: PBMCs. All receptors come from a man aged 45-65 years in good health and CMV-seronegative. CDR3s include the opening cysteine and the closing phenylalanine or tryptophan. A D gene is named only where the DNA matches it firmly. Clone size is shown for a subset of rows, as once, few, many or a class of expanded clone.

v_call: TRBV2; cdr3_length: 15; j_call: TRBJ2-1; d_call: NA; clone_size: NA; cdr3_nt: TGTGCCAGCAGCCGGGGACTTGGGGGTTCAGGTGAGCAGTTCTTC; cdr3_aa: CASSRGLGGSGEQFF
v_call: TRBV19; cdr3_length: 14; j_call: TRBJ2-1; d_call: NA; clone_size: NA; cdr3_nt: TGTGCCAGTAGTATCCCTAGCGCCCGCAATGAGCAGTTCTTC; cdr3_aa: CASSIPSARNEQFF
v_call: TRBV6-5; cdr3_length: 15; j_call: TRBJ1-3; d_call: NA; clone_size: NA; cdr3_nt: TGTGCCAGCAGTACCCCCCGGAGGGCTGGAAACACCATATATTTT; cdr3_aa: CASSTPRRAGNTIYF
v_call: TRBV2; cdr3_length: 14; j_call: TRBJ1-4; d_call: TRBD1; clone_size: few; cdr3_nt: TGTGCCAGCAGCGTAGACAGGGGTTTTGAAAAACTGTTTTTT; cdr3_aa: CASSVDRGFEKLFF
v_call: TRBV28; cdr3_length: 15; j_call: TRBJ2-7; d_call: TRBD1; clone_size: NA; cdr3_nt: TGTGCCAGCAGCTCCGAAGGGACAGTCTCCTACGAGCAGTACTTC; cdr3_aa: CASSSEGTVSYEQYF
v_call: TRBV4-2; cdr3_length: 16; j_call: TRBJ2-1; d_call: NA; clone_size: NA; cdr3_nt: TGTGCCAGCAGCCAAGCCCAATCAACTAGGGACAATGAGCAGTTCTTC; cdr3_aa: CASSQAQSTRDNEQFF
v_call: TRBV7-3; cdr3_length: 15; j_call: TRBJ2-5; d_call: NA; clone_size: NA; cdr3_nt: TGTGCCAGCAGCCCCTTTGGGGGCGGCGGAGAGACCCAGTACTTC; cdr3_aa: CASSPFGGGGETQYF
v_call: TRBV11-2; cdr3_length: 15; j_call: TRBJ2-1; d_call: TRBD2; clone_size: NA; cdr3_nt: TGTGCCAGCAGCTCACTAGCGGGGGGTAGGAATGAGCAGTTCTTC; cdr3_aa: CASSSLAGGRNEQFF
v_call: TRBV6-1; cdr3_length: 15; j_call: TRBJ2-2; d_call: TRBD1; clone_size: NA; cdr3_nt: TGTGCCAGCAGGAAGGACAGGGCGGGCACCGGGGAGCTGTTTTTT; cdr3_aa: CASRKDRAGTGELFF
v_call: TRBV2; cdr3_length: 17; j_call: TRBJ2-6; d_call: TRBD1; clone_size: few; cdr3_nt: TGTGCCAGGAACAAGGGGACAGGTACCTCTGGGGCCAACGTCCTGACTTTC; cdr3_aa: CARNKGTGTSGANVLTF
v_call: TRBV5-1; cdr3_length: 14; j_call: TRBJ1-6; d_call: TRBD1; clone_size: NA; cdr3_nt: TGCGCCAGCAATACAGGGGCGGAACATTCACCCCTCCACTTT; cdr3_aa: CASNTGAEHSPLHF
v_call: TRBV4-1; cdr3_length: 12; j_call: TRBJ2-7; d_call: NA; clone_size: NA; cdr3_nt: TGCGCCAGCAGCCAAGGCCCAGGGGAGCAGTACTTC; cdr3_aa: CASSQGPGEQYF
v_call: TRBV30; cdr3_length: 12; j_call: TRBJ1-4; d_call: NA; clone_size: few; cdr3_nt: TGTGCCTGGAGTGTACAGTTTGAAAAACTGTTTTTT; cdr3_aa: CAWSVQFEKLFF
v_call: TRBV7-9; cdr3_length: 13; j_call: TRBJ2-7; d_call: NA; clone_size: NA; cdr3_nt: TGTGCCAGCAGCTTGGCGGGTTGGTACGAGCAGTACTTC; cdr3_aa: CASSLAGWYEQYF
v_call: TRBV5-1; cdr3_length: 17; j_call: TRBJ2-2; d_call: TRBD1; clone_size: NA; cdr3_nt: TGCGCCAGCAGACGGACAGGGCAGGTGACTGGGACCGGGGAGCTGTTTTTT; cdr3_aa: CASRRTGQVTGTGELFF
v_call: TRBV7-9; cdr3_length: 17; j_call: TRBJ2-5; d_call: TRBD2; clone_size: NA; cdr3_nt: TGTGCCAGCAGCTCCGGACTAGCGGGGGGGCCGGGGGAGACCCAGTACTTC; cdr3_aa: CASSSGLAGGPGETQYF
v_call: TRBV4-3; cdr3_length: 15; j_call: TRBJ2-5; d_call: NA; clone_size: NA; cdr3_nt: TGCGCCAGCAGCCAATCGGCGGGGGCCCAAGAGACCCAGTACTTC; cdr3_aa: CASSQSAGAQETQYF
v_call: TRBV5-4; cdr3_length: 15; j_call: TRBJ2-3; d_call: TRBD2; clone_size: NA; cdr3_nt: TGTGCCAGCAGCTCGCGGGGGGGAAGCTCAGATACGCAGTATTTT; cdr3_aa: CASSSRGGSSDTQYF
v_call: TRBV6-5; cdr3_length: 14; j_call: TRBJ2-3; d_call: NA; clone_size: NA; cdr3_nt: TGTGCCAGCAGTTTACTCGGGAGCACAGATACGCAGTATTTT; cdr3_aa: CASSLLGSTDTQYF
v_call: TRBV5-4; cdr3_length: 14; j_call: TRBJ2-7; d_call: NA; clone_size: NA; cdr3_nt: TGTGCCAGCAGCCTCGACAGTTCCTCCTACGAGCAGTACTTC; cdr3_aa: CASSLDSSSYEQYF
v_call: TRBV27; cdr3_length: 16; j_call: TRBJ2-7; d_call: NA; clone_size: NA; cdr3_nt: TGTGCCAGCAGTTTCAGTTCCAAGGGGGGGGTCTACGAGCAGTACTTC; cdr3_aa: CASSFSSKGGVYEQYF
v_call: TRBV7-2; cdr3_length: 16; j_call: TRBJ2-2; d_call: NA; clone_size: NA; cdr3_nt: TGTGCCAGCAGCTTAGCGCGCTTAATGAACACCGGGGAGCTGTTTTTT; cdr3_aa: CASSLARLMNTGELFF
v_call: TRBV7-2; cdr3_length: 15; j_call: TRBJ1-4; d_call: NA; clone_size: NA; cdr3_nt: TGTGCCAGCAGCCCCGTAGGGGGATTTCGGGAAAAACTGTTTTTT; cdr3_aa: CASSPVGGFREKLFF
v_call: TRBV2; cdr3_length: 16; j_call: TRBJ2-7; d_call: TRBD1; clone_size: NA; cdr3_nt: TGTGCCAGCAGGGGCCGACAGGGGATAAGAGGGTACGAGCAGTACTTC; cdr3_aa: CASRGRQGIRGYEQYF
v_call: TRBV7-3; cdr3_length: 13; j_call: TRBJ1-1; d_call: NA; clone_size: NA; cdr3_nt: TGTGCCAGCAGCTCCCAGCGGAACACTGAAGCTTTCTTT; cdr3_aa: CASSSQRNTEAFF
v_call: TRBV30; cdr3_length: 15; j_call: TRBJ1-5; d_call: NA; clone_size: NA; cdr3_nt: TGTGCCTTCACCGAGGCGATTCGGAGCAATCAGCCCCAGCATTTT; cdr3_aa: CAFTEAIRSNQPQHF
v_call: TRBV5-1; cdr3_length: 15; j_call: TRBJ1-1; d_call: TRBD1; clone_size: NA; cdr3_nt: TGCGCCAGCAGCTTCCAGGGGGCTGAGGTCACTGAAGCTTTCTTT; cdr3_aa: CASSFQGAEVTEAFF
v_call: TRBV7-2; cdr3_length: 14; j_call: TRBJ2-3; d_call: TRBD1; clone_size: few; cdr3_nt: TGTGCCAGCAGCCGAGACAGGGCGGTAGATACGCAGTATTTT; cdr3_aa: CASSRDRAVDTQYF
v_call: TRBV27; cdr3_length: 16; j_call: TRBJ1-3; d_call: NA; clone_size: few; cdr3_nt: TGTGCCAGCAGTTTATCGGGCGTTTTCTCTGGAAACACCATATATTTT; cdr3_aa: CASSLSGVFSGNTIYF
v_call: TRBV18; cdr3_length: 15; j_call: TRBJ2-1; d_call: TRBD2; clone_size: NA; cdr3_nt: TGTGCCAGCTCACCACCCTCTCGGACTAGCGGGGGGCAGTTCTTC; cdr3_aa: CASSPPSRTSGGQFF
v_call: TRBV30; cdr3_length: 14; j_call: TRBJ1-1; d_call: TRBD1; clone_size: NA; cdr3_nt: TGTGCCTGGAGGGGGACAGGGACGAACACTGAAGCTTTCTTT; cdr3_aa: CAWRGTGTNTEAFF
v_call: TRBV4-1; cdr3_length: 13; j_call: TRBJ1-3; d_call: NA; clone_size: few; cdr3_nt: TGCGCCAGCAGCCAACCCTATGGAAACACCATATATTTT; cdr3_aa: CASSQPYGNTIYF
v_call: TRBV7-2; cdr3_length: 19; j_call: TRBJ1-2; d_call: TRBD1; clone_size: NA; cdr3_nt: TGTGCCAGCAGCTTAGTTCTGACAGGGGTTTTTAGGGCTAACTATGGCTACACCTTC; cdr3_aa: CASSLVLTGVFRANYGYTF